This T cell receptor (beta chain) is from a study of shared clonotypes between healthy human individuals. This CDR3 has 14 amino acids. V lost 2 bases and J 4 bases, leaving 11 bases between the germline ends. Per the germline V gene, CDR1 is LNHDA and CDR2 is SQIVND (reference sequence). Sequencing used immunoSEQ multiplex PCR; TCRdb keeps in-frame clones, though not all of them. Among approximately 1,500,000 clones listed, roughly 98% were seen once. This chain connects TRBV19 to TRBJ2-5; D remains ambiguous. The sequencing sample was made of naive CD4+ T cells sorted from blood. Specified subset: CD45RA+ positively selected. The sequence was obtained from a man aged 30 to 45 in good health. The CDR3 region has the DNA TGTGCCAGTAGTATAATGGCTAGACGAGAGACCCAGTACTTC. Its translation is CASSIMARRETQYF.